These T cell receptor beta chains were read from a single sample in a study of blood T cell repertoires in COVID-19. TCRdb keeps only in-frame clones here, not all; method: immunoSEQ multiplex PCR. The sample includes over 250,000 clones, 85% to 90% of them seen just once. The sequenced material came from PBMCs or T cells enriched from blood (not recorded which). The receptors here all came from a man in his forties who had recovered from COVID-19. Both conserved end residues are part of each CDR3. D genes are given only for firm matches. Clone sizes are given selectively: once, few, many, or a class where the clone is expanded.

J gene,D gene,clone size,V gene,CDR3 DNA,CDR3 protein
TRBJ2-2,TRBD1,NA,TRBV24-1,TGTGCCACCAGTGACCCTACGGGGACAGGGGGACGGAACACCGGGGAGCTGTTTTTT,CATSDPTGTGGRNTGELFF
TRBJ1-2,TRBD1,few,TRBV7-9,TGTGCCAGCAGCGATGGACAGGCAGATGGCTACACCTTC,CASSDGQADGYTF
TRBJ1-1,NA,NA,TRBV15,TGTGCCACCAGCCGTCGGGAGGGGAGGACTGAAGCTTTCTTT,CATSRREGRTEAFF
TRBJ2-7,NA,NA,TRBV19,TGTGCCAGTAGTATAGACGAGACCGGGACAACCTACGAGCAGTACTTC,CASSIDETGTTYEQYF
TRBJ1-2,TRBD1,NA,TRBV19,TGTGCCAGTAGTTACAGGGGACTTAACTATGGCTACACCTTC,CASSYRGLNYGYTF
TRBJ1-6,TRBD1,NA,TRBV7-2,TGTGCCAGCAGCTCGGACAGGGTGATCGCCTATAATTCACCCCTCCACTTT,CASSSDRVIAYNSPLHF
TRBJ2-5,TRBD1,NA,TRBV15,TGTGCCACCAGGACAGACAGGGGGTTTAAAGAGACCCAGTACTTC,CATRTDRGFKETQYF
TRBJ1-6,NA,NA,TRBV7-9,TGTGCCAGCACCGTGACTAGGGGCCTGGCGGCTAATTCACCCCTCCACTTT,CASTVTRGLAANSPLHF
TRBJ1-1,NA,NA,TRBV2,TGTGCCACCGACCGATACAGGAACACTGAAGCTTTCTTT,CATDRYRNTEAFF
TRBJ2-3,NA,NA,TRBV27,TGTGCCAGCAGACTTTACGCCGGAGCAGATACGCAGTATTTT,CASRLYAGADTQYF
TRBJ2-3,NA,NA,TRBV4-2,TGTGCCAGCAGCCAAGAACAGACAGTTACAGATACGCAGTATTTT,CASSQEQTVTDTQYF
TRBJ2-5,NA,NA,TRBV7-2,TGTGCCAGCAGCGCAAACAGGGGGGGAGGCAAAGAGACCCAGTACTTC,CASSANRGGGKETQYF
TRBJ2-2,NA,NA,TRBV5-6,TGTGCCGGCGAAGCGGGCCCCTCGGGGGAGCTGTTTTTT,CAGEAGPSGELFF
TRBJ2-7,NA,NA,TRBV27,TGTGCCAGCGAGGACAGTCCCCCGCCTGGGCTTGGTTGGAACTACGAGCAGTACTTC,CASEDSPPPGLGWNYEQYF
TRBJ2-2,NA,NA,TRBV24-1,TGTGCCACCAGCCCGTGGGGGGGGCGGAACACCGGGGAGCTGTTTTTT,CATSPWGGRNTGELFF
TRBJ2-2,TRBD1,NA,TRBV19,TGTGCCAGTAGGAATCAGGACAGGATGTACACCGGGGAGCTGTTTTTT,CASRNQDRMYTGELFF
TRBJ2-1,TRBD2,NA,TRBV14,TGTGCCAGCAGCCTAGCGGGGGGGCTATCCTACAATGAGCAGTTCTTC,CASSLAGGLSYNEQFF
TRBJ1-2,TRBD1,NA,TRBV9,TGTGCCAGCAGCGTCGGGACAGGGAATACTGCCTATGGCTACACCTTC,CASSVGTGNTAYGYTF
TRBJ2-1,NA,NA,TRBV2,TGTGCCAGCTACAGTGACACCTACAATGAGCAGTTCTTC,CASYSDTYNEQFF
TRBJ2-7,TRBD1,NA,TRBV7-9,TGTGCCAGCAGCTTCGTTGGCAGGGGGTACGAGCAGTACTTC,CASSFVGRGYEQYF